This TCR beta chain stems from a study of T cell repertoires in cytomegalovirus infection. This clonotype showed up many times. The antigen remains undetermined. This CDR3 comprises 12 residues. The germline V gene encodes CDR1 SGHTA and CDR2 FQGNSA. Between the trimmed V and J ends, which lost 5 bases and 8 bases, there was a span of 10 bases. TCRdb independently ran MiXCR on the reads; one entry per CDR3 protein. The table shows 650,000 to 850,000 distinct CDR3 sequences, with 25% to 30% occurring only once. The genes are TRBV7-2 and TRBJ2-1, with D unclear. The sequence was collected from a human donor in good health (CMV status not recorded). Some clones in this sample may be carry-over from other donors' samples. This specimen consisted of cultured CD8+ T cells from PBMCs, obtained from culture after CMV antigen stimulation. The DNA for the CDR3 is TGTGCCAGCAGCAGTGCGGTCTATGAGCAGTTCTTC. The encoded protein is CASSSAVYEQFF.